This TCR beta chain was recovered during a study of blood T cell repertoires in COVID-19. Assay: immunoSEQ multiplex PCR; the TCRdb copy retains only in-frame clones and omits some. Here the sample spans approximately 190,000 clones, 65% to 85% being singletons. Germline trimming cut 3 bases from V and 6 bases from J; bases unmatched to any gene: 1. Per germline, CDR1 SGHAT and CDR2 FQNNGV. The CDR3 spans 12 residues. The sequence came from a man aged 35-49 years who had recovered from COVID-19. The chain uses TRBV11-2 and TRBJ2-7; TRBD2 aligns across 8 bases. Sequencing was done on a sample of PBMCs or T cells enriched from blood (not recorded which). CDR3 residues: CASSFGRGEQYF. DNA for the CDR3: TGTGCCAGCAGCTTCGGGAGGGGCGAGCAGTACTTC.